The 17 T cell receptor beta chains given below trace back to one sample, sequenced in a study of naive and memory T cell subsets. Two oligonucleotides, mixed equimolar, formed the beta constant-region primer covering TRBC1 and TRBC2. Four rounds of PCR amplified the ligated cDNA using nested alpha and beta constant-region primers plus SP2. TCRdb used MiXCR to reprocess the UMI-ligation and nested PCR reads, holding one entry per CDR3 protein. In the table there are over 90,000 distinct CDR3 sequences, around 10% of which are singletons. Regarding the study as a whole: Naive repertoires, especially CD8, held a few larger clonotypes, possibly memory cells re-expressing CD45RA.

Which antigens these TCRs recognize remains unknown. The sequencing sample was made of naive CD4+ T cells from blood. The receptors come from a human donor in good health.

The sample holds a few counts of this clonotype. The rearrangement links TRBV19 to TRBJ1-3, with unresolved D. The V end lost 5 bases, the J end lost 0 bases, and 17 bases lay between the germline ends. CDR3 length equals 17 residues. Germline-derived CDR1 and CDR2 are LNHDA and SQIVND (reference sequence). The CDR3 DNA reads TGTGCCAGTAGTCCCCACCCCTCCGCCACCTCTGGAAACACCATATATTTT. It specifies CASSPHPSATSGNTIYF.

This clonotype was observed many times. This chain uses TRBV9 with TRBJ2-1, with 8 bases fitting TRBD2. The CDR3 contains 15 residues. The J segment lost 4 bases and the V segment lost 3 bases, leaving 6 bases of the junction unmatched. CDR1 SGDLS and CDR2 YYNGEE come from the germline V gene. CDR3 DNA: TGTGCCAGCAGCGCCCGACTAGCGAATTACAATGAGCAGTTCTTC. Its protein product is CASSARLANYNEQFF.

In this sample, this clonotype turned up a few times. The chain joins TRBV18 to TRBJ1-5; TRBD1 agrees at 7 bases. CDR3 length: 16 residues. Germline trimming cut 2 bases from V and 5 bases from J; bases unmatched to any gene: 9. Germline V gene lookup returns CDR1 KGHSH and CDR2 LQKENI. The DNA for the CDR3 is TGTGCCAGCTCACCAATGGCCCGGGACAGCGATCAGCCCCAGCATTTT. Translating it yields CASSPMARDSDQPQHF.

This clonotype was counted a few times. CDR3 amino acids: CASSEPRGPGANVLTF. CDR3 in DNA: TGTGCCAGTAGTGAACCCAGGGGGCCTGGGGCCAACGTCCTGACTTTC. The chain carries TRBV19 and TRBJ2-6; TRBD1 aligns across 8 bases. The length of the CDR3 is 16 residues. The V gene end was trimmed by 5 bases and the J gene end by 2 bases; junction bases not matched to a gene: 5. The germline V gene encodes CDR1 LNHDA and CDR2 SQIVND (reference sequence).

The chain combines TRBV2 with TRBJ2-7; D uncertain. Trimming took 7 bases from V and 3 from J, leaving 10 bases between them. The CDR3 length is 12 residues. Germline V lookup: CDR1 SNHLY, CDR2 FYNNEI. The DNA of the CDR3 is TGTGCCAGCACATTCATGGTCTACGAGCAGTACTTC. The encoded protein is CASTFMVYEQYF.

The chain recombines TRBV5-1 with TRBJ2-2, with no clear D. CDR3 size: 14 residues. Between the trimmed V and J ends, which lost 5 bases and 10 bases, there was a span of 18 bases. Germline V gene data show CDR1 as SGHRS and CDR2 as YFSETQ. The CDR3 region is CASSYQYGNEELFF. For the CDR3, the DNA is TGCGCCAGCAGTTATCAGTACGGAAATGAGGAGCTGTTTTTT.

This clonotype appeared a few times. The chain combines TRBV30 with TRBJ2-5; tentative D call: TRBD1 (5 bases). CDR1 is GTSNPN and CDR2 is SVGIG in the germline V gene (reference sequence). This CDR3 contains 16 residues. Trimming removed 0 bases from V and 4 bases from J, with 18 bases in between. The CDR3 sequence is CAWSVRLKGLGETQYF. The CDR3 DNA follows: TGTGCCTGGAGTGTACGTCTGAAGGGGTTAGGAGAGACCCAGTACTTC. The full variable domain, completed using reference TRBV30 and TRBJ2-5, is SQTIHQWPATLVQPVGSPLSLECTVEGTSNPNLYWYRQAAGRGLQLLFYSVGIGQISSEVPQNLSASRPQDRQFILSSKKLLLSDSGFYLCAWSVRLKGLGETQYFGPGTRLLVL.

The CDR3 DNA reads as TGCAGTGCTAGCCAGTTGGGGGTTCGGCAGCCCCAGCATTTT. It is translated as CSASQLGVRQPQHF. This chain uses TRBV20-1 with TRBJ1-5; tentatively, D is TRBD1 (5 bases). Germline CDR1 DFQATT, CDR2 SNEGSKA (reference sequence). There are 14 residues in the CDR3. Trimming pared 3 bases from V and 7 bases from J, leaving 16 bases between.

This clonotype was seen at least ten times. The rearrangement uses TRBV2 and TRBJ2-3; TRBD2 aligns across 10 bases. V shed 7 bases, J shed 7 bases, and the junction held 8 bases outside the gene matches. The CDR3 is 14 amino acids. In germline, CDR1 is SNHLY, CDR2 FYNNEI. CDR3 sequence (DNA): TGTGCCAGCACTGCAGCTAGCGGGGGTTATACGCAGTATTTT. It translates to CASTAASGGYTQYF.

This chain links TRBV7-2 with TRBJ1-5, with D unresolved. CDR3 size: 13 residues. Germline CDR1 is SGHTA and CDR2 is FQGNSA. The germline V and J ends were trimmed by 5 bases and 8 bases, with 13 bases remaining between them. CDR3 nucleotide sequence: TGTGCCAGCAGCCAGTTCCCAGGCGAGCCCCAGCATTTT. This codes for CASSQFPGEPQHF.

This clonotype has a handful of counts. J is TRBJ2-7 and V is TRBV28, with D possibly TRBD2 on 7 matching bases. CDR1 is MDHEN, CDR2 SYDVKM, per germline. Trimming cost V 6 bases and J 3 bases, with 15 bases left between them. This CDR3 has 14 amino acids. This CDR3 reads CASRFSGGSYEQYF. For the CDR3, the DNA is TGTGCCAGCAGGTTCTCGGGGGGCAGCTACGAGCAGTACTTC.

This clonotype has at least ten counts. J is TRBJ2-2 and V is TRBV6-2 or TRBV6-3; no reliable D call. Germline loops: CDR1 MNHEY, CDR2 SVGEGT. V was shortened by 6 bases and J by 4 bases, with 12 bases between the two germline ends. This CDR3 contains 14 residues. The CDR3, as DNA: TGTGCCAGCAGCCAACAGCCAACCACCGGGGAGCTGTTTTTT. Protein: CASSQQPTTGELFF.

CDR3: CASRTGGGSEAFF. CDR3 nucleotide sequence: TGCGCCAGCAGAACAGGGGGTGGAAGTGAAGCTTTCTTT. This sequence joins TRBV5-1 and TRBJ1-1; TRBD1 matches at 8 bases. The CDR3 contains 13 residues. Germline lookup yields CDR1 SGHRS and CDR2 YFSETQ. J lost 7 bases, V lost 5 bases, and 7 bases had no gene match.

In its sample, this clonotype was seen many times. The rearrangement joins TRBV6-2 or TRBV6-3 to TRBJ2-1, with 14 bases matching TRBD2. The length of the CDR3 is 19 residues. The J segment lost 5 bases and the V segment lost 0 bases, leaving 9 bases of the junction unmatched. Germline loops: CDR1 MNHEY, CDR2 SVGEGT. In DNA form, the CDR3 reads TGTGCCAGCAGTTACTCCGGACTAGCGGGAGGCCCCGCACACAATGAGCAGTTCTTC. This sequence encodes CASSYSGLAGGPAHNEQFF.

This clonotype was counted ten times or more. J is TRBJ2-3 and V is TRBV6-5; 8 bases line up with TRBD2. The CDR3 is 14 residues long. Losses at the gene ends were 10 bases for V and 4 bases for J; bases not matched to a gene: 10. Germline loops: CDR1 MNHEY, CDR2 SVGAGI. This CDR3 reads CATTSGGGADTQYF. CDR3 nucleotide sequence: TGTGCCACCACCAGCGGGGGCGGCGCAGATACGCAGTATTTT.

This rearrangement joins TRBV18 to TRBJ2-4; TRBD1 aligns across 7 bases. This CDR3 contains 15 residues. V shed 6 bases, J shed 0 bases, and the junction held 5 bases outside the gene matches. Germline CDR1 KGHSH, CDR2 LQKENI. The CDR3 DNA follows: TGTGCCAGCTCGCGACAGGGTAAAGCCAAAAACATTCAGTACTTC. Translation: CASSRQGKAKNIQYF.

This chain links TRBV9 with TRBJ1-4; no clear D. The V end was cut by 0 bases, the J end by 0 bases, with 6 bases between. The CDR3 is 15 residues long. The germline V gene has CDR1 SGDLS and CDR2 YYNGEE. The CDR3 nucleotides read TGTGCCAGCAGCGTAGGGTATTCAACTAATGAAAAACTGTTTTTT. Its protein is CASSVGYSTNEKLFF.